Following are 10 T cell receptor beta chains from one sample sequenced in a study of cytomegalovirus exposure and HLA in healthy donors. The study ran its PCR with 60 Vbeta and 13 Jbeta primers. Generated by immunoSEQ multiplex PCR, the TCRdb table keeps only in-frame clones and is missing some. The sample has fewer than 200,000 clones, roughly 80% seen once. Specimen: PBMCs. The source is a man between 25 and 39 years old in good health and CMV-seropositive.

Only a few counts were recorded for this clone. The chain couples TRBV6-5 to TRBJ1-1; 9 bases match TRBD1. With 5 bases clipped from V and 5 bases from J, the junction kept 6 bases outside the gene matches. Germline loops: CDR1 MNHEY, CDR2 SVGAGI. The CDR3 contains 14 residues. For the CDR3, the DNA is TGTGCCAGCAGTCCACAGGGGGCAAGAACTGAAGCTTTCTTT. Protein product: CASSPQGARTEAFF.

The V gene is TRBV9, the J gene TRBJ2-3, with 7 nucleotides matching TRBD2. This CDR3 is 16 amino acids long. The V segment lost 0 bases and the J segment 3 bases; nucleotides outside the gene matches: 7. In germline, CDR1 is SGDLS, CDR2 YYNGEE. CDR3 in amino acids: CASSVVGLADTDTQYF. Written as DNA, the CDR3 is TGTGCCAGCAGCGTAGTCGGGCTAGCGGATACAGATACGCAGTATTTT.

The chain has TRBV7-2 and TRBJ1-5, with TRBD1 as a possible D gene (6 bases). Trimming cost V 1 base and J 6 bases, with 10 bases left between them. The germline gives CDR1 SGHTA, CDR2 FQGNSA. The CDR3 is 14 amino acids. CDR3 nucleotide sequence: TGTGCCAGCAGCTTAGGGGCAGGGGCTCAGCCCCAGCATTTT. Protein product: CASSLGAGAQPQHF.

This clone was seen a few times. The CDR3 reads CASRSGGGFADTQYF. In nucleotides, the CDR3 is TGTGCCAGCAGATCCGGGGGAGGTTTCGCAGATACGCAGTATTTT. This sequence joins TRBV6-5 and TRBJ2-3, with a weak D call TRBD2 (6 bases). CDR1 and CDR2 (germline): MNHEY, SVGAGI. The CDR3 is 15 residues long. Trimming removed 6 bases at V and 4 bases at J, with 17 bases between.

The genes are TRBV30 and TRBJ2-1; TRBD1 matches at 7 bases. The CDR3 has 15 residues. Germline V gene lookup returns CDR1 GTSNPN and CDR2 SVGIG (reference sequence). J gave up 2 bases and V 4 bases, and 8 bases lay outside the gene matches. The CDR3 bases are TGTGCCTGGAAGAGGGACAGTGGGACCTACAATGAGCAGTTCTTC. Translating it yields CAWKRDSGTYNEQFF.

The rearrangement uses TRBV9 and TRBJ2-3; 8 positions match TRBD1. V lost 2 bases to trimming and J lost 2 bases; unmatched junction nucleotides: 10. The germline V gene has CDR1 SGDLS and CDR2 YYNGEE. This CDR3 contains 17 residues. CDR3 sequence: CASSVRYNRGFTDTQYF. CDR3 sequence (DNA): TGTGCCAGCAGCGTCAGATACAACAGGGGGTTCACAGATACGCAGTATTTT.

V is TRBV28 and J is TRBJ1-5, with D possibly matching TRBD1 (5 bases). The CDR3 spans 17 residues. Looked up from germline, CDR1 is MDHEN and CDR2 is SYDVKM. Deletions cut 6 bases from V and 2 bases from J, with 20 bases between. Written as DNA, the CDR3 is TGTGCCAGCAGGGAGGGGAGGGTCGACGTGGGCAATCAGCCCCAGCATTTT. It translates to CASREGRVDVGNQPQHF. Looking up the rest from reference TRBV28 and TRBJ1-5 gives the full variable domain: DVKVTQSSRYLVKRTGEKVFLECVQDMDHENMFWYRQDPGLGLRLIYFSYDVKMKEKGDIPEGYSVSREKKERFSLILESASTNQTSMYLCASREGRVDVGNQPQHFGDGTRLSIL.

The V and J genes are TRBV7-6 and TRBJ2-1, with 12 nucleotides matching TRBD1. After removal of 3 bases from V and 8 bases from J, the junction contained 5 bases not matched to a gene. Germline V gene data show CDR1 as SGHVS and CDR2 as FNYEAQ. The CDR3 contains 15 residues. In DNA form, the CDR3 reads TGTGCCAGCAGCTTCGGGACAGGGGGCGCATATGAGCAGTTCTTC. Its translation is CASSFGTGGAYEQFF.

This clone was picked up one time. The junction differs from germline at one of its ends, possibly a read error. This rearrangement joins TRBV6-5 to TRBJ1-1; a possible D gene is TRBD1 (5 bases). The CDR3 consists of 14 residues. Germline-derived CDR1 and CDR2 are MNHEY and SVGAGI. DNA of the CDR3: TGTGCCAGCAGTTCCAACTTGGGGCGGTCTGAAGATTTCTTT. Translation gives CASSSNLGRSEDFF.

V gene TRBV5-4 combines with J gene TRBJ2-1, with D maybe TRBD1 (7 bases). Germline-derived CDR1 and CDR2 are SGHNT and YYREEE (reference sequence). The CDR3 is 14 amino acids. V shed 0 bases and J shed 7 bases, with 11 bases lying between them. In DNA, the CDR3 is TGTGCCAGCAGCTTGGGGGCAGGGGGGAATGAGCAGTTCTTC. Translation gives CASSLGAGGNEQFF.